The 23 T cell receptor beta chains presented below share a single source sample, sequenced in a study of shared clonotypes between healthy human individuals. TCRdb keeps only in-frame clones here, not all; method: immunoSEQ multiplex PCR. The sample yields 600,000 or so clones, 85% to 95% seen once. Naive CD8 cells were CD45RO-negative, positively selected for CCR7, excluding terminally differentiated effector memory CD45RA+ cells. Sequenced sample: naive CD8+ T cells sorted from blood. Receptors were obtained from a woman aged 25 to 39 in good health.

The J gene is TRBJ2-3, the V gene TRBV27, with no clear D. This CDR3 comprises 14 residues. Germline V gives CDR1 MNHEY, CDR2 SMNVEV (reference sequence). The V end lost 3 bases, the J end lost 0 bases, and 7 bases lay between the germline ends. The CDR3 nucleotides are TGTGCCAGCAGTTTGTGGCAGAGCACAGATACGCAGTATTTT. As protein: CASSLWQSTDTQYF.

The V and J genes are TRBV2 and TRBJ2-3, with TRBD2 matching 7 bases. CDR3 length: 12 residues. Germline loops: CDR1 SNHLY, CDR2 FYNNEI. V shed 7 bases, J shed 4 bases, and the junction held 2 bases outside the gene matches. DNA for the CDR3: TGTGCCAGCACGGCGGGAGCAGATACGCAGTATTTT. This translates into CASTAGADTQYF.

The chain couples TRBV29-1 to TRBJ2-7; D not resolved. V lost 4 bases to trimming and J lost 4 bases, with 11 bases between them. Per germline, CDR1 SQVTM and CDR2 ANQGSEA. This CDR3 region has 12 residues. DNA of the CDR3: TGCAGCGTTGCCGAGTTGGCATACGAGCAGTACTTC. It specifies CSVAELAYEQYF.

V is TRBV27 and J is TRBJ2-7; TRBD1 might be the D (6 bases). Trimming cost V 5 bases and J 3 bases, with 14 bases left between them. The CDR3 is 14 residues long. Germline CDR1 reads MNHEY; CDR2 reads SMNVEV (reference sequence). This chain's CDR3 is CASSMGTRNYEQYF. Written as DNA, the CDR3 is TGTGCCAGCAGTATGGGGACACGAAACTACGAGCAGTACTTC.

This clone was seen only a few times. The chain carries TRBV21-1 and TRBJ2-7; the table calls TRBD2, which could not be checked here. TRBV21-1 has pseudogene status. The CDR3 spans 13 residues. The chain's CDR3 is CASSQDSSCEQYF. The DNA for the CDR3 is TGTGCCAGCAGCCAGGACTCATCCTGCGAGCAGTACTTC.

The CDR3 loop reads CASSPEAFF. The CDR3 bases are TGTGCCAGCAGTCCCGAAGCTTTCTTT. The chain joins TRBV11-2 to TRBJ1-1; D is uncertain. The ends were cut back, 6 bases at V and 8 bases at J, with 4 bases in the middle. The CDR3 extends over 9 amino acids. Germline V gene lookup returns CDR1 SGHAT and CDR2 FQNNGV.

The chain joins TRBV4-1 to TRBJ1-1; D uncertain. Germline values: CDR1 MGHRA, CDR2 YSYEKL. The V and J ends lost 3 bases and 1 base respectively, with 12 bases between them. This CDR3 spans 15 amino acids. The CDR3 is CASSQGVGPNTEAFF. The DNA for the CDR3 is TGCGCCAGCAGCCAGGGAGTCGGCCCGAACACTGAAGCTTTCTTT.

This chain uses TRBV6-6 with TRBJ2-4; TRBD2 matches 9 bases. CDR1 and CDR2 from the germline V gene are MNHNY and SVGAGI (reference sequence). V lost 4 bases and J lost 5; bases outside the gene matches: 9. The CDR3 has 16 residues. CDR3 sequence (DNA): TGTGCCAGCAGTTCAGGGCGGGAGGGCCGCGAAAACATTCAGTACTTC. Amino acid sequence: CASSSGREGRENIQYF.

V gene TRBV27 combines with J gene TRBJ1-2; D possibly corresponds to TRBD1 (5 bases). Germline V lookup: CDR1 MNHEY, CDR2 SMNVEV (reference sequence). This CDR3 has 13 amino acids. V was shortened by 5 bases and J by 5 bases, with 12 bases between the two germline ends. The CDR3 protein is CASSGGWLYGYTF. CDR3 nucleotides: TGTGCCAGCAGTGGGGGGTGGCTATATGGCTACACCTTC.

The chain is built from TRBV6-5 and TRBJ1-1; unclear D gene. V was cut by 5 bases and J by 8 bases, with 15 bases left in between. The CDR3 runs to 13 residues. CDR1 is MNHEY and CDR2 is SVGAGI in the germline V gene. CDR3: CASSRSFPEEAFF. The CDR3 bases are TGTGCCAGCAGTAGAAGTTTCCCGGAAGAAGCTTTCTTT.

V usage is TRBV11-2 and J usage is TRBJ2-3, with 9 bases aligning to TRBD1. The J segment lost 1 base and the V segment lost 1 base, leaving 3 bases of the junction unmatched. The CDR3 loop spans 16 amino acids. Germline lookup yields CDR1 SGHAT and CDR2 FQNNGV. CDR3 region: CASSLGRDRGTDTQYF. In nucleotides, the CDR3 is TGTGCCAGCAGCTTAGGTCGGGACAGGGGCACAGATACGCAGTATTTT.

The rearrangement uses TRBV27 and TRBJ2-1; tentative D call: TRBD2 (6 bases). The CDR3 totals 15 residues. CDR1 and CDR2 from the germline V gene are MNHEY and SMNVEV (reference sequence). Trimming cost V 5 bases and J 5 bases, with 16 bases left between them. This CDR3 is CASSILQGGDNEQFF. The CDR3, as DNA: TGTGCCAGCAGTATACTCCAAGGAGGGGACAATGAGCAGTTCTTC.

This chain connects TRBV6-6 to TRBJ1-1; TRBD1 might be the D (5 bases). The CDR3 extends over 14 amino acids. From germline, CDR1 is MNHNY and CDR2 SVGAGI (reference sequence). Trimming took off 8 bases at V and 6 bases at J, with 19 bases between the two ends. The CDR3 DNA follows: TGTGCCAGCCCCGGTGCCCTGGGACCACCTGAAGCTTTCTTT. This codes for CASPGALGPPEAFF.

This chain joins TRBV4-1 and TRBJ1-4; D unresolved. This CDR3 has 15 amino acids. With 0 bases removed from V and 7 bases from J, the gap between germline ends came to 12 bases. Germline assignment: CDR1 MGHRA and CDR2 YSYEKL. The CDR3 nucleotides read TGCGCCAGCAGCCAAGATCCTGGACCGGGTGAAAAACTGTTTTTT. Its translation: CASSQDPGPGEKLFF.

V gene TRBV28 combines with J gene TRBJ2-2, with 7 bases matching TRBD1. The CDR3 has 12 amino acids. Germline assignment: CDR1 MDHEN and CDR2 SYDVKM. The J segment lost 13 bases and the V segment lost 4 bases, leaving 6 bases of the junction unmatched. DNA of the CDR3: TGTGCCAGCAGTTCGGACAGGCCTGTGCTGTTTTTT. This codes for CASSSDRPVLFF. Using reference TRBV28 and TRBJ2-2 for the parts outside the CDR3, the full variable domain is DVKVTQSSRYLVKRTGEKVFLECVQDMDHENMFWYRQDPGLGLRLIYFSYDVKMKEKGDIPEGYSVSREKKERFSLILESASTNQTSMYLCASSSDRPVLFFGEGSRLTVL.

This clone turned up a few times. Different DNA sequences within this sample yield the same CDR3. The chain has TRBV5-6 and TRBJ2-7, with 7 nucleotides matching TRBD1. The junction had 0 bases not matched to a gene; V was cut back by 2 bases and J by 4 bases. The germline V gene encodes CDR1 SGHDT and CDR2 YYEEEE. This CDR3 is 12 amino acids long. CDR3 DNA sequence: TGTGCCAGCAGCTTACAGGGGTACGAGCAGTACTTC. Translated: CASSLQGYEQYF.

This CDR3 reads CASSPWSSGETQYF. CDR3 sequence (DNA): TGTGCCAGCAGTCCATGGAGTAGTGGAGAGACCCAGTACTTC. V and J are TRBV6-1 and TRBJ2-5; D is unresolved. Germline V gene lookup returns CDR1 MNHNS and CDR2 SASEGT. The CDR3 is 14 amino acids. V was shortened by 5 bases and J by 4 bases, with 14 bases between the two germline ends.

The chain employs TRBV28 and TRBJ1-6; D might be TRBD1 (6 bases). This CDR3 spans 16 amino acids. Trimming pared 1 base from V and 10 bases from J, leaving 17 bases between. The germline V gene encodes CDR1 MDHEN and CDR2 SYDVKM. This chain's CDR3 is CASSLYSGGAYSPLHF. CDR3 nucleotide sequence: TGTGCCAGCAGTTTATATTCGGGGGGGGCCTACTCACCCCTCCACTTT.

Concerning this clone itself: The same CDR3 arises from other DNA sequences in this sample as well. V usage is TRBV9 and J usage is TRBJ2-3, with D possibly being TRBD2 (6 bases). This CDR3 region has 14 residues. The germline gives CDR1 SGDLS, CDR2 YYNGEE. The V end was cut by 0 bases, the J end by 2 bases, with 7 bases between. The CDR3: CASSVGGDTDTQYF. The DNA for the CDR3 is TGTGCCAGCAGCGTAGGGGGGGACACAGATACGCAGTATTTT.

The J gene is TRBJ2-3, the V gene TRBV14; 9 bases line up with TRBD2. V lost 5 bases, J lost 3 bases, and 9 bases stayed unmatched. The CDR3 totals 16 residues. The germline V gene has CDR1 SGHDN and CDR2 FVKESK. CDR3 DNA: TGTGCCAGCAGCGCGACTGTAGCGGGAGTTACAGATACGCAGTATTTT. This codes for CASSATVAGVTDTQYF.

In nucleotides, the CDR3 is TGTGCCAGCAGCTACGTAGGGGCGGGAACCTACGAGCAGTACTTC. Translation gives CASSYVGAGTYEQYF. The rearrangement uses TRBV27 and TRBJ2-7; a weak D match, TRBD2 (6 bases). The CDR3 spans 15 residues. V was trimmed by 6 bases and J by 2 bases, leaving 17 bases between them. Germline values: CDR1 MNHEY, CDR2 SMNVEV (reference sequence).

This sequence joins TRBV10-2 and TRBJ2-7, with TRBD2 matching over 7 bases. J lost 3 bases, V lost 3 bases, and 14 bases had no gene match. Germline assignment: CDR1 WSHSY and CDR2 SAAADI. The CDR3 is 17 amino acids. Here the CDR3 DNA reads TGCGCCAGCAGTGACCCCGGACGGGCGGGAGTCGACTACGAGCAGTACTTC. This encodes CASSDPGRAGVDYEQYF.

This clone has only one observation. V gene TRBV5-4 combines with J gene TRBJ2-6, with 7 bases matching TRBD1. The CDR3 consists of 15 residues. Germline loops: CDR1 SGHNT, CDR2 YYREEE (reference sequence). V lost 3 bases to trimming and J lost 4 bases; unmatched junction nucleotides: 4. As DNA, the CDR3 is TGTGCCAGCAGCTCCAGGGGGTTCGGGGCCAACGTCCTGACTTTC. This gives the protein CASSSRGFGANVLTF. Together with reference TRBV5-4 and TRBJ2-6, the CDR3 gives the full variable domain: ETGVTQSPTHLIKTRGQQVTLRCSSQSGHNTVSWYQQALGQGPQFIFQYYREEENGRGNFPPRFSGLQFPNYSSELNVNALELDDSALYLCASSSRGFGANVLTFGAGSRLTVL.